This section outlines one TCR beta chain sequence together with its context. The data were taken from a study of cytomegalovirus exposure and HLA in healthy donors. Germline V gene lookup returns CDR1 ENHRY and CDR2 SYGVKD. V lost 10 bases to trimming and J lost 0 bases, with 11 bases between them. This CDR3 is 13 amino acids long. Here immunoSEQ multiplex PCR was the method, and the copy in TCRdb shows in-frame clones only, minus some. Here the sample spans 250,000 to 300,000 clones, about 90% being singletons. This sequence joins TRBV10-3 and TRBJ2-3, with a possible D match to TRBD2 (5 bases). Sequenced: PBMCs. This clonotype was obtained from a woman younger than 35 in good health and CMV-seronegative. The CDR3 sequence is CARRRESTDTQYF. CDR3 DNA: TGTGCCAGACGACGGGAAAGCACAGATACGCAGTATTTT.